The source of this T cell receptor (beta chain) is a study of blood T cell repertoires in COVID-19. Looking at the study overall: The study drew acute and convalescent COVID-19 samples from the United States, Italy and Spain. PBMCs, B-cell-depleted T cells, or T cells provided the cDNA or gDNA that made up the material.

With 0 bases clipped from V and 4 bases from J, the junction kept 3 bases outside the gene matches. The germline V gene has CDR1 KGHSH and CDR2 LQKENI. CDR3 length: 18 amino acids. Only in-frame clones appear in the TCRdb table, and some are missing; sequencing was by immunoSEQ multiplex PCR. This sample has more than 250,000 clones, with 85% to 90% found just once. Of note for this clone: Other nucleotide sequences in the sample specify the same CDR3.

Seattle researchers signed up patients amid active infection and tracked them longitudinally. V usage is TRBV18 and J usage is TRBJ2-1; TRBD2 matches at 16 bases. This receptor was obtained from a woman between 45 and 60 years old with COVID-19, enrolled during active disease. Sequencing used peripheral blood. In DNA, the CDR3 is TGTGCCAGCTCACCACCGGGACTAGCGGGAGGGTCTTACAATGAGCAGTTCTTC. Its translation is CASSPPGLAGGSYNEQFF.